A single sample gave rise to the 14 T cell receptor beta chains below, sequenced in a study of cytomegalovirus exposure and HLA in healthy donors. The PCR was carried out with 60 Vbeta primers and 13 Jbeta primers. Data came from immunoSEQ multiplex PCR; TCRdb stores just in-frame clones and leaves some out. This table holds 76,000 or so clones, about four fifths found once. Sequencing was carried out using PBMCs. These receptors all come from a woman aged 40-49 years in good health and CMV-seropositive.

The rearrangement joins TRBV19 to TRBJ1-1; possibly TRBD1 for D (6 bases). CDR1 and CDR2 from the germline V gene are LNHDA and SQIVND (reference sequence). Trimming removed 5 bases at V and 0 bases at J, with 13 bases between. CDR3 length: 15 residues. This CDR3 is CASSFRGLLNTEAFF. The CDR3 DNA reads as TGTGCCAGTAGTTTCAGGGGTCTTCTGAACACTGAAGCTTTCTTT.

The chain joins TRBV5-4 to TRBJ1-6; D gene uncertain. V dropped 4 bases and J dropped 7 bases, with 18 bases sitting between them. CDR3 length: 16 amino acids. Germline V gene sequence: CDR1 SGHNT, CDR2 YYREEE (reference sequence). The CDR3 loop reads CASSLAEARRNSPLHF. The CDR3 DNA sequence: TGTGCCAGCAGCCTCGCGGAAGCGCGGCGGAATTCACCCCTCCACTTT.

This clone occurred a few times. V usage is TRBV6-1 and J usage is TRBJ2-1; the match to TRBD2 covers 9 bases. The CDR3 consists of 15 residues. Germline lookup yields CDR1 MNHNS and CDR2 SASEGT. With V trimmed by 4 bases and J by 8 bases, 9 bases remained unmatched. CDR3 in amino acids: CASSASSGVIDEQFF. CDR3 DNA: TGTGCCAGCAGTGCTTCTAGCGGGGTAATTGATGAGCAGTTCTTC.

The chain employs TRBV7-9 and TRBJ2-2; D is unclear. The CDR3 is 13 amino acids. The ends were cut back, 1 base at V and 6 bases at J, with 6 bases in the middle. CDR1 is SEHNR and CDR2 is FQNEAQ in the germline V gene (reference sequence). CDR3 in DNA: TGTGCCAGCAGCTTAGGAGAACCCGGGGAGCTGTTTTTT. Encoded protein: CASSLGEPGELFF.

The chain is built from TRBV27 and TRBJ2-1, with TRBD2 matching over 8 bases. Per germline, CDR1 MNHEY and CDR2 SMNVEV (reference sequence). CDR3 length: 14 residues. J lost 8 bases, V lost 2 bases, and 5 bases had no gene match. The CDR3 coding sequence is TGTGCCAGCAGTTTACCGGGGGGGCCGGATGAGCAGTTCTTC. Translating gives CASSLPGGPDEQFF.

V usage is TRBV6-1 and J usage is TRBJ2-1; 10 bases are shared with TRBD1. V lost 6 bases, J lost 6 bases, and 2 bases stayed unmatched. This CDR3 comprises 13 residues. CDR1 and CDR2 from the germline V gene are MNHNS and SASEGT. CDR3 nucleotide sequence: TGTGCCAGCAGGGGACAGGGGCCCAATGAGCAGTTCTTC. Amino acids: CASRGQGPNEQFF.

This chain links TRBV27 with TRBJ2-7, with 9 nucleotides matching TRBD2. The V gene end was trimmed by 5 bases and the J gene end by 3 bases; junction bases not matched to a gene: 11. CDR3 length equals 16 residues. The germline V gene encodes CDR1 MNHEY and CDR2 SMNVEV (reference sequence). The CDR3 region is CASSPFGGRGGYEQYF. The DNA of the CDR3 is TGTGCCAGCAGTCCCTTCGGGGGGCGGGGGGGCTACGAGCAGTACTTC.

The chain has TRBV11-2 and TRBJ1-2, with TRBD1 matching 7 bases. This CDR3 is 15 amino acids long. Germline assignment: CDR1 SGHAT and CDR2 FQNNGV. The V gene end was trimmed by 3 bases and the J gene end by 0 bases; junction bases not matched to a gene: 4. The DNA for the CDR3 is TGTGCCAGCAGCTTCACGGGACAGTCTAACTATGGCTACACCTTC. Its protein is CASSFTGQSNYGYTF.

The chain carries TRBV9 and TRBJ1-2; possibly TRBD1 for D (6 bases). V lost 0 bases and J 4 bases, leaving 22 bases between the germline ends. Germline CDR1 and CDR2: SGDLS and YYNGEE. The length of the CDR3 is 18 residues. Here the CDR3 DNA reads TGTGCCAGCAGCGTAGGCGGGGGCAGGGGCCCTTCGGGCTATGGCTACACCTTC. Translated: CASSVGGGRGPSGYGYTF.

The CDR3 nucleotides are TGTGCCAGCAGTTACTCAAGCAGGGTCGGTCAGCCCCAGCATTTT. It encodes CASSYSSRVGQPQHF. V usage is TRBV6-5 and J usage is TRBJ1-5; weak D call: TRBD1 (5 bases). CDR1 MNHEY and CDR2 SVGAGI come from the germline V gene. V was trimmed by 0 bases and J by 6 bases, leaving 12 bases between them. The CDR3 covers 15 residues.

V usage is TRBV7-3 and J usage is TRBJ2-1; D gene uncertain. The germline V gene encodes CDR1 SGHTA and CDR2 FQGTGA. The CDR3 is 14 residues long. V was shortened by 5 bases and J by 5 bases, with 13 bases between the two germline ends. The CDR3 sequence is CASSLQTRHNEQFF. In DNA, the CDR3 is TGTGCCAGCAGCCTCCAGACGAGGCACAATGAGCAGTTCTTC.

The V call is TRBV7-9, the J call TRBJ2-7; 8 bases fit TRBD1. The CDR3 covers 15 residues. The germline V gene has CDR1 SEHNR and CDR2 FQNEAQ (reference sequence). J was trimmed by 3 bases and V by 2 bases; bases with no gene match: 6. The CDR3 spells CASSLSGTGHYEQYF. The CDR3, as DNA: TGTGCCAGCAGCTTATCCGGGACAGGACACTACGAGCAGTACTTC.

This chain connects TRBV7-8 to TRBJ1-1, with 8 bases fitting TRBD1. The CDR3 covers 15 residues. Germline V gives CDR1 SGHVS, CDR2 FQNEAQ. Germline trimming cut 3 bases from V and 1 base from J; bases unmatched to any gene: 4. For the CDR3, the DNA is TGTGCCAGCAGCTTTCCGGGACAGGCGAACACTGAAGCTTTCTTT. Its translation: CASSFPGQANTEAFF.

This chain uses TRBV18 with TRBJ2-1; possibly TRBD2 for D (6 bases). Trimming removed 4 bases from V and 9 bases from J, with 19 bases in between. Looked up from germline, CDR1 is KGHSH and CDR2 is LQKENI. CDR3 size: 15 residues. Here the CDR3 reads CASSLFTSNGAEQFF. CDR3 nucleotides: TGTGCCAGCTCACTCTTTACTAGCAACGGGGCTGAGCAGTTCTTC.